Below, 15 T cell receptor beta chains from the same sample are listed, as sequenced in a study of human T cells and chemical hapten exposure. Indicated time point: patch test 3, about 24 weeks after DPC sensitization. The treatment denotes: therapeutic diphenylcyclopropenone sensitization with weekly scalp DPC. TCRdb analysed the RACE reads with MiXCR anew, one entry per CDR3 protein. This sample yields roughly 130,000 distinct CDR3 sequences, of which roughly 12% are seen a single time; around 2.5% belongs to the top ten. The input for sequencing was whole blood, taken in connection with sensitization to the hapten diphenylcyclopropenone (DPC). These receptor sequences come from a woman between 50 and 59 years old with alopecia areata. Some clones in this sample may be carry-over from other donors' samples.

The V and J genes are TRBV30 and TRBJ1-4, with D perhaps matching TRBD1 (5 bases). The length of the CDR3 is 15 residues. Trimming left V 2 bases short and J 5 bases short, with 15 bases between. CDR1 GTSNPN and CDR2 SVGIG come from the germline V gene (reference sequence). The CDR3 bases are TGTGCCTGGAGTAAGGGGAACAGTGCAAATGAAAAACTGTTTTTT. The encoded protein is CAWSKGNSANEKLFF.

This clonotype was detected many times. J is TRBJ2-3 and V is TRBV6-5, with a weak D call TRBD2 (6 bases). V was clipped by 7 bases and J by 5 bases, with 7 bases between them. Germline V CDR1 and CDR2: MNHEY, SVGAGI. The CDR3 spans 11 residues. This CDR3 is CASTGVDTQYF. The CDR3 DNA sequence: TGTGCCAGCACGGGGGTAGATACGCAGTATTTT.

This clonotype was counted ten times or more. CDR3 DNA: TGTGCCAGCAGTCCCCCACCCGGCAGCTACGAGCAGTACTTC. Translating it yields CASSPPPGSYEQYF. The chain has TRBV12-3 or TRBV12-4 and TRBJ2-7; D unresolved. The ends were cut back, 5 bases at V and 3 bases at J, with 14 bases in the middle. The CDR3 sequence is 14 residues long.

J is TRBJ1-1 and V is TRBV29-1, with D maybe TRBD1 (6 bases). Looked up from germline, CDR1 is SQVTM and CDR2 is ANQGSEA. V gave up 7 bases and J gave up 4 bases, with 13 bases separating them. The CDR3 is 12 residues long. CDR3 sequence (DNA): TGCAGCGGCGGACAGCAGGGCACTGAAGCTTTCTTT. Translated: CSGGQQGTEAFF.

DNA for the CDR3: TGTGCCAGCAGCCAGGGAAGCGGTGCCACTGAAGCTTTCTTT. It encodes CASSQGSGATEAFF. The chain carries TRBV4-2 and TRBJ1-1; no definite D call. CDR1 LGHNA and CDR2 YNFKEQ come from the germline V gene. This CDR3 has 14 amino acids. Deletions cut 3 bases from V and 4 bases from J, with 12 bases between.

The chain is built from TRBV12-3 or TRBV12-4 and TRBJ2-1, with D possibly being TRBD1 (6 bases). V was pared by 2 bases and J by 8 bases, with 13 bases between. This CDR3 is built from 14 residues. Here the CDR3 DNA reads TGTGCCAGCAGTTTAAGGGACACCGTCGATGAGCAGTTCTTC. As protein: CASSLRDTVDEQFF.

This clonotype appeared a few times. The V call is TRBV27, the J call TRBJ1-6; possibly TRBD1 for D (6 bases). Germline CDR1 is MNHEY and CDR2 is SMNVEV (reference sequence). Trimming cost V 2 bases and J 0 bases, with 17 bases left between them. The CDR3 extends over 19 amino acids. CDR3 sequence reads: CASSLTGDTRSSYNSPLHF. The DNA for the CDR3 is TGTGCCAGCAGTTTAACGGGGGACACCAGGAGCTCCTATAATTCACCCCTCCACTTT.

This clonotype was recorded a few times. This chain's CDR3 is CASSSPERWYF. CDR3 coding DNA: TGTGCCAGCAGCTCCCCGGAGCGTTGGTACTTC. The chain joins TRBV7-9 to TRBJ2-7; D is unclear. V was clipped by 4 bases and J by 12 bases, with 13 bases between them. Germline V gives CDR1 SEHNR, CDR2 FQNEAQ (reference sequence). The CDR3 is 11 amino acids.

There are a few counts of this clonotype. The CDR3 here is CASSPGTSGLTDTQYF. The CDR3 nucleotides read TGTGCCAGCAGCCCGGGGACTAGCGGACTCACAGATACGCAGTATTTT. This chain links TRBV3-1 with TRBJ2-3; TRBD2 matches at 11 bases. The CDR3 runs 16 residues. CDR1 and CDR2 (germline): LGHDT, YNNKEL (reference sequence). The ends lost 4 bases at V and 2 bases at J; junction bases unmatched: 5.

The chain has TRBV6-6 and TRBJ2-2; TRBD1 matches 8 bases. The germline V gene encodes CDR1 MNHNY and CDR2 SVGAGI (reference sequence). There are 15 residues in the CDR3. V shed 7 bases, J shed 2 bases, and the junction held 6 bases outside the gene matches. CDR3 region: CASISTGANTGELFF. CDR3 bases: TGTGCCAGCATTTCGACAGGGGCCAACACCGGGGAGCTGTTTTTT.

This clonotype has more than one count but fewer than ten. The CDR3 region has the DNA TGCGCCAGCAGCCGAACAGGGGGTGATGAGCAGTTCTTC. Protein: CASSRTGGDEQFF. V gene TRBV5-1 combines with J gene TRBJ2-1; TRBD1 matches at 8 bases. The J segment lost 8 bases and the V segment lost 4 bases, leaving 5 bases of the junction unmatched. CDR3 length equals 13 residues. Germline V lookup: CDR1 SGHRS, CDR2 YFSETQ.

In its sample, this clonotype was seen many times. The chain joins TRBV20-1 to TRBJ2-1; TRBD1 matches 7 bases. Germline V gives CDR1 DFQATT, CDR2 SNEGSKA (reference sequence). With V trimmed by 1 base and J by 3 bases, 6 bases remained unmatched. There are 15 residues in the CDR3. The CDR3 sequence is CSARGEGTDYNEQFF. The CDR3 DNA reads as TGCAGTGCTAGAGGTGAGGGGACAGACTACAATGAGCAGTTCTTC.

There are a few counts of this clonotype. The chain employs TRBV6-2 or TRBV6-3 and TRBJ1-2; D uncertain. There are 13 residues in the CDR3. Per the germline V gene, CDR1 is MNHEY and CDR2 is SVGEGT. The V end lost 6 bases, the J end lost 6 bases, and 14 bases lay between the germline ends. The CDR3 DNA reads as TGTGCCAGCAGAAGACCCCAGGACGATGGCTACACCTTC. Its translation is CASRRPQDDGYTF.

This clonotype came up a few times. The chain couples TRBV24-1 to TRBJ2-5, with TRBD1 as a possible D gene (5 bases). V shed 6 bases and J shed 4 bases, with 8 bases lying between them. This CDR3 has 12 residues. Germline CDR1 and CDR2: KGHDR and SFDVKD. The CDR3 coding sequence is TGTGCCACCAGTAGGGGCTCAGAGACCCAGTACTTC. It specifies CATSRGSETQYF.

The chain has TRBV6-1 and TRBJ1-5; maybe TRBD1 (5 bases). Germline CDR1 and CDR2: MNHNS and SASEGT. CDR3 length: 15 residues. Trimming removed 4 bases at V and 7 bases at J, with 17 bases between. The CDR3 DNA sequence: TGTGCCAGCAGTGCGGGACCAGGAGGTCGGCAGCCCCAGCATTTT. It encodes CASSAGPGGRQPQHF.